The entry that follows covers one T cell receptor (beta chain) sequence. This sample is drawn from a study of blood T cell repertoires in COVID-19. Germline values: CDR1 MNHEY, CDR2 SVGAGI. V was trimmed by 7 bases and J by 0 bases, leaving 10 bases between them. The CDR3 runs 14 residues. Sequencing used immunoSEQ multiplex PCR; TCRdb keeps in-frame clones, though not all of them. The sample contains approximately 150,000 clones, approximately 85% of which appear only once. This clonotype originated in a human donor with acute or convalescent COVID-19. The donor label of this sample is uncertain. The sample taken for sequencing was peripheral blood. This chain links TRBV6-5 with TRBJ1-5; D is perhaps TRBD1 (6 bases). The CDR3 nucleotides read TGTGCCAGCAAACAGGGCCATAGCAATCAGCCCCAGCATTTT. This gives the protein CASKQGHSNQPQHF.